Below are 12 T cell receptor beta chains sequenced from a single sample in a study of T cell responses to AZD1222 COVID-19 vaccine. Assay: immunoSEQ multiplex PCR; the TCRdb copy retains only in-frame clones and omits some. The table for this sample gives 150,000 or so clones. Sequencing input: peripheral blood. These receptors were obtained from an adult in good health.

This sequence joins TRBV10-3 and TRBJ2-7; D remains unclear. Germline assignment: CDR1 ENHRY and CDR2 SYGVKD. The CDR3 is 12 residues long. The V end lost 6 bases, the J end lost 3 bases, and 9 bases lay between the germline ends. CDR3 residues: CAISPDVYEQYF. The CDR3 DNA follows: TGTGCCATCAGCCCGGACGTCTACGAGCAGTACTTC.

The genes are TRBV12-3 or TRBV12-4 and TRBJ1-6, with D uncertain. Trimming cost V 8 bases and J 8 bases, with 13 bases left between them. This CDR3 region has 13 residues. The CDR3 here is CASRVFSYSPLHF. Here the CDR3 DNA reads TGTGCCAGCCGCGTTTTCTCGTATTCACCCCTCCACTTT.

This chain uses TRBV6-2 or TRBV6-3 with TRBJ2-7, with D unclear. V was trimmed by 3 bases and J by 3 bases, leaving 12 bases between them. From germline, CDR1 is MNHEY and CDR2 SVGEGT. This CDR3 spans 14 amino acids. CDR3 DNA sequence: TGTGCCAGCAGTTATGGGCTACAGAGCTACGAGCAGTACTTC. It yields the protein CASSYGLQSYEQYF.

The chain employs TRBV4-1 and TRBJ1-2; D gene uncertain. The ends were cut back, 0 bases at V and 1 base at J, with 9 bases in the middle. Per the germline V gene, CDR1 is MGHRA and CDR2 is YSYEKL. The CDR3 is made up of 15 amino acids. CDR3 bases: TGCGCCAGCAGCCAAGATATGGCAGATAACTATGGCTACACCTTC. Translating gives CASSQDMADNYGYTF.

The rearrangement links TRBV30 to TRBJ2-1; 7 bases match TRBD2. Germline V gives CDR1 GTSNPN, CDR2 SVGIG (reference sequence). Trimming removed 0 bases from V and 9 bases from J; junction bases left unmatched: 14. The length of the CDR3 is 16 residues. CDR3 bases: TGTGCCTGGAGTGTATCGAGGACTAGTCCGCGGAGTGAGCAGTTCTTC. This sequence encodes CAWSVSRTSPRSEQFF.

The genes are TRBV5-1 and TRBJ2-5; 9 bases line up with TRBD2. The length of the CDR3 is 15 residues. Trimming at V came to 7 bases and at J to 4 bases, leaving 11 bases not matched to a gene. CDR1 and CDR2 from the germline V gene are SGHRS and YFSETQ. In DNA, the CDR3 is TGCGCCAGCGTGGATAGCGGGGGACGGGCAGAGACCCAGTACTTC. Translating gives CASVDSGGRAETQYF.

The chain recombines TRBV27 with TRBJ1-1, with D possibly matching TRBD1 (6 bases). V gave up 3 bases and J gave up 5 bases, with 13 bases separating them. The CDR3 is 14 residues long. Germline V gives CDR1 MNHEY, CDR2 SMNVEV (reference sequence). CDR3 bases: TGTGCCAGCAGTTTGATCAGGGGCGCTACTGAAGCTTTCTTT. Protein: CASSLIRGATEAFF.

The genes are TRBV7-2 and TRBJ1-1; 7 positions match TRBD1. Germline CDR1 and CDR2: SGHTA and FQGNSA. CDR3 length: 15 residues. Trimming removed 4 bases from V and 3 bases from J; junction bases left unmatched: 8. Here the CDR3 DNA reads TGTGCCAGCAGCTGGGCGGACAGGTCAGACACTGAAGCTTTCTTT. It yields the protein CASSWADRSDTEAFF.

The chain employs TRBV29-1 and TRBJ2-2, with a tentative D call TRBD1 (5 bases). The CDR3 length is 14 residues. Looked up from germline, CDR1 is SQVTM and CDR2 is ANQGSEA. Trimming took 3 bases from V and 3 from J, leaving 11 bases between them. The CDR3 nucleotides read TGCAGCGTTGAGGGCAGGGTAGACACCGGGGAGCTGTTTTTT. This translates into CSVEGRVDTGELFF.

V usage is TRBV2 and J usage is TRBJ1-3; D is unclear. The CDR3 totals 16 residues. Trimming stripped 3 bases from V and 2 bases from J, with 14 bases between. Germline V gene lookup returns CDR1 SNHLY and CDR2 FYNNEI. CDR3 region: CASSEVAAGTGNTIYF. CDR3 DNA: TGTGCCAGCAGTGAGGTGGCAGCCGGAACTGGAAACACCATATATTTT.

This chain uses TRBV2 with TRBJ2-6; 11 bases are a match to TRBD1. The V gene end was trimmed by 4 bases and the J gene end by 4 bases; junction bases not matched to a gene: 9. CDR1 is SNHLY, CDR2 FYNNEI, per germline. This CDR3 is 18 amino acids long. The CDR3 here is CASSGRTGGLLGANVLTF. CDR3 sequence (DNA): TGTGCCAGCAGTGGTAGGACAGGGGGCTTGCTGGGGGCCAACGTCCTGACTTTC.

The V gene is TRBV19, the J gene TRBJ1-2, with unresolved D. Germline values: CDR1 LNHDA, CDR2 SQIVND (reference sequence). The CDR3 spans 13 residues. With 3 bases removed from V and 1 base from J, the gap between germline ends came to 6 bases. The CDR3 nucleotides read TGTGCCAGTAGTATCGTCGGTAACTATGGCTACACCTTC. Encoded protein: CASSIVGNYGYTF.